Listed here are 28 T cell receptor beta chains from one sample, sequenced in a study of identical twins. A single record per CDR3 protein comes from TCRdb applying MiXCR to the 5' RACE reads. The table includes 200,000 to 250,000 distinct CDR3 sequences, roughly a tenth detected once. Sequenced material: memory T cells sorted from blood. Source of these receptors: a man aged 50 to 59 in good health.

This clonotype was counted ten times or more. V is TRBV10-3 and J is TRBJ1-2; D is perhaps TRBD1 (5 bases). The germline CDR1 and CDR2 sequences are ENHRY and SYGVKD. CDR3 length: 16 amino acids. Deletions cut 3 bases from V and 1 base from J, with 15 bases between. CDR3 loop: CAISDLGDQVNYGYTF. The CDR3 coding sequence is TGTGCCATCAGTGACTTGGGGGACCAAGTTAACTATGGCTACACCTTC.

This clonotype occurred a few times. The chain is built from TRBV29-1 and TRBJ1-1; 8 nucleotides match TRBD1. The J segment lost 1 base and the V segment lost 4 bases, leaving 8 bases of the junction unmatched. The CDR3 is 15 amino acids. Per the germline V gene, CDR1 is SQVTM and CDR2 is ANQGSEA. CDR3 in amino acids: CSVGPDRGGNTEAFF. DNA of the CDR3: TGCAGCGTTGGCCCAGACAGGGGAGGGAACACTGAAGCTTTCTTT.

Ten or more counts support this clonotype. The CDR3 protein is CASSTGLYGYTF. The CDR3 nucleotides read TGTGCCAGCAGTACGGGACTTTATGGCTACACCTTC. The chain joins TRBV28 to TRBJ1-2, with TRBD1 as a possible D gene (5 bases). The CDR3 is made up of 12 amino acids. The germline V gene encodes CDR1 MDHEN and CDR2 SYDVKM. The V and J ends lost 5 bases and 5 bases respectively, with 9 bases between them.

This chain connects TRBV6-1 to TRBJ1-6; D is uncertain. CDR3 length: 16 residues. V was shortened by 7 bases and J by 9 bases, with 22 bases between the two germline ends. CDR1 is MNHNS, CDR2 SASEGT, per germline. CDR3: CASNPLTTHGGSPLHF. CDR3 bases: TGTGCCAGCAATCCCTTAACCACCCATGGTGGTTCACCCCTCCACTTT.

In its sample, this clonotype was seen many times. This chain links TRBV7-2 with TRBJ2-1; possible D gene TRBD2, 6 bases. Trimming cost V 4 bases and J 7 bases, with 8 bases left between them. Germline V gives CDR1 SGHTA, CDR2 FQGNSA. CDR3 length: 12 amino acids. Here the CDR3 DNA reads TGTGCCAGCAGCTCCGGGACTAATGAGCAGTTCTTC. Protein product: CASSSGTNEQFF. Full variable domain (missing parts from reference TRBV7-2 and TRBJ2-1): GAGVSQSPSNKVTEKGKDVELRCDPISGHTALYWYRQSLGQGLEFLIYFQGNSAPDKSGLPSDRFSAERTGGSVSTLTIQRTQQEDSAVYLCASSSGTNEQFFGPGTRLTVL.

At least ten counts were recorded for this clonotype. The chain recombines TRBV20-1 with TRBJ1-2; TRBD1 matches 9 bases. This CDR3 region has 15 residues. Germline V gene data show CDR1 as DFQATT and CDR2 as SNEGSKA (reference sequence). The V and J ends lost 4 bases and 2 bases, in that order; junction bases with no gene match: 8. The CDR3 nucleotides read TGCAGTGCTACACCGACAGGGGGGACAAACTATGGCTACACCTTC. Protein product: CSATPTGGTNYGYTF.

There are many counts of this clonotype. V gene TRBV7-8 combines with J gene TRBJ2-5, with TRBD1 as a possible D gene (6 bases). CDR1 and CDR2 from the germline V gene are SGHVS and FQNEAQ. Trimming took 5 bases from V and 5 from J, leaving 18 bases between them. The CDR3 has 15 amino acids. The CDR3 protein is CASSPDIGGTETQYF. CDR3 in DNA: TGTGCCAGCAGCCCAGACATAGGGGGTACTGAGACCCAGTACTTC.

There are many counts of this clonotype. The chain links TRBV15 to TRBJ2-1; D not certain. In germline, CDR1 is LNHNV, CDR2 YYDKDF (reference sequence). Trimming left V 0 bases short and J 5 bases short, with 14 bases between. This CDR3 has 16 residues. The CDR3 DNA reads as TGTGCCACCAGCAGAGAGCCCCCGCGTCTCAACAATGAGCAGTTCTTC. Translated: CATSREPPRLNNEQFF.

The CDR3, as DNA: TGTGCCACCAGCGTGGGACAGACCAATCAGCCCCAGCATTTT. It codes for CATSVGQTNQPQHF. The chain couples TRBV15 to TRBJ1-5; 7 bases are shared with TRBD1. Germline V gives CDR1 LNHNV, CDR2 YYDKDF (reference sequence). The CDR3 is made up of 14 amino acids. V shed 5 bases, J shed 3 bases, and the junction held 4 bases outside the gene matches.

The chain carries TRBV28 and TRBJ2-7; the D gene is possibly TRBD2 (5 bases). V dropped 4 bases and J dropped 5 bases, with 12 bases sitting between them. Germline V gives CDR1 MDHEN, CDR2 SYDVKM. The CDR3 loop spans 13 amino acids. The CDR3 coding sequence is TGTGCCAGCAGTTATACGGGGTCCCACGAGCAGTACTTC. Translation gives CASSYTGSHEQYF.

This clonotype was found a few times. The genes are TRBV6-5 and TRBJ2-1, with 8 bases lining up with TRBD2. V trimming: 0 bases; J trimming: 2 bases; junction bases outside the gene matches: 3. CDR1 and CDR2 from the germline V gene are MNHEY and SVGAGI. The CDR3 has 16 residues. DNA for the CDR3: TGTGCCAGCAGTTACTCCAGCGGGGGTCCCTACAATGAGCAGTTCTTC. Translation: CASSYSSGGPYNEQFF.

There are many counts of this clonotype. CDR3 protein: CASSRSWAGGETQYF. In DNA, the CDR3 is TGTGCCAGCAGCCGATCATGGGCAGGGGGAGAGACCCAGTACTTC. V usage is TRBV7-7 and J usage is TRBJ2-5; 7 bases agree with TRBD1. V lost 5 bases and J lost 4; bases outside the gene matches: 10. Germline V CDR1 and CDR2: SSHAT, FNYEAQ (reference sequence). The CDR3 has 15 amino acids.

This clonotype occurred many times. The J gene is TRBJ1-1, the V gene TRBV24-1, with 7 bases fitting TRBD1. The germline V gene encodes CDR1 KGHDR and CDR2 SFDVKD. J lost 5 bases, V lost 2 bases, and 4 bases had no gene match. The CDR3 length is 14 residues. The CDR3 coding sequence is TGTGCCACCAGTGATTCAACAGGGGATACTGAAGCTTTCTTT. Amino acid sequence: CATSDSTGDTEAFF.

The chain combines TRBV27 with TRBJ2-5, with 8 bases aligning to TRBD2. Germline V gene data show CDR1 as MNHEY and CDR2 as SMNVEV (reference sequence). V trimming: 7 bases; J trimming: 2 bases; junction bases outside the gene matches: 6. This CDR3 is 14 amino acids long. Written as DNA, the CDR3 is TGTGCCAGCAAGCGCGGGGGGACACAAGAGACCCAGTACTTC. It yields the protein CASKRGGTQETQYF.

The chain has TRBV3-1 and TRBJ1-1; TRBD1 aligns across 7 bases. The CDR3 is 15 amino acids. Germline V gene sequence: CDR1 LGHDT, CDR2 YNNKEL (reference sequence). Trimming took 2 bases from V and 1 from J; bases not matched to a gene: 4. The CDR3 loop is CASSQMDRTNTEAFF. The CDR3 DNA sequence: TGTGCCAGCAGCCAAATGGACAGGACGAACACTGAAGCTTTCTTT.

The chain combines TRBV7-3 with TRBJ2-5, with 9 positions matching TRBD2. This CDR3 contains 20 residues. From germline, CDR1 is SGHTA and CDR2 FQGTGA. Trimming at V came to 1 base and at J to 4 bases, leaving 19 bases not matched to a gene. The CDR3 DNA reads TGTGCCAGCAGCTTAAACCCACGTTGGACTAGCGCCCCCCGCGGAGAGACCCAGTACTTC. This sequence encodes CASSLNPRWTSAPRGETQYF.

The CDR3 reads CASRGKNTNVLTF. The CDR3 DNA sequence: TGTGCCAGCCGGGGCAAGAATACGAACGTCCTGACTTTC. The chain uses TRBV30 and TRBJ2-6; D assignment may be TRBD1 or TRBD2 (5 bases each). CDR3 length equals 13 residues. Trimming cost V 8 bases and J 10 bases, with 18 bases left between them. CDR1 and CDR2 (germline): GTSNPN, SVGIG (reference sequence).

In this sample, this clonotype turned up many times. V gene TRBV20-1 combines with J gene TRBJ2-5; D uncertain. Trimming removed 6 bases at V and 10 bases at J, with 18 bases between. Per germline, CDR1 DFQATT and CDR2 SNEGSKA (reference sequence). The length of the CDR3 is 12 residues. Here the CDR3 reads CSAKGPVVDQYF. The CDR3 nucleotides are TGCAGTGCAAAAGGACCTGTCGTGGACCAGTACTTC.

This clonotype was recorded a few times. The gene calls are TRBV12-3 or TRBV12-4 and TRBJ2-7, with a possible D match to TRBD1 (6 bases). Trimming removed 5 bases at V and 2 bases at J, with 13 bases between. This CDR3 region has 14 residues. CDR3 sequence: CASSPTGRPYEQYF. CDR3 DNA sequence: TGTGCCAGCAGTCCCACAGGGCGCCCCTACGAGCAGTACTTC.

This clonotype has just a few counts. This sequence joins TRBV4-3 and TRBJ2-5, with TRBD1 matching 7 bases. Germline V lookup: CDR1 LGHNA, CDR2 YSLEER. CDR3 length: 15 amino acids. V lost 0 bases, J lost 2 bases, and 3 bases stayed unmatched. CDR3 nucleotides: TGCGCCAGCAGCCAAGATCGGGGACAGCAAGAGACCCAGTACTTC. Its translation is CASSQDRGQQETQYF.

This clonotype was counted at least ten times. This sequence joins TRBV12-3 or TRBV12-4 and TRBJ2-5; D not resolved. The CDR3 runs to 13 residues. With 5 bases removed from V and 0 bases from J, the gap between germline ends came to 7 bases. The CDR3 nucleotides are TGTGCCAGCAGTACAGAGTACCAAGAGACCCAGTACTTC. Encoded protein: CASSTEYQETQYF.

This rearrangement joins TRBV9 to TRBJ2-1, with D perhaps matching TRBD2 (5 bases). In germline, CDR1 is SGDLS, CDR2 YYNGEE. V lost 2 bases and J lost 6, with 18 bases in between. This CDR3 spans 16 amino acids. CDR3 amino acids: CASSVQAAALGNEQFF. The CDR3 coding sequence is TGTGCCAGCAGCGTTCAAGCGGCCGCCCTCGGCAATGAGCAGTTCTTC.

This clonotype was seen repeatedly, ten times or more. The CDR3 region has the DNA TGCGCCAGCAGCTTGGTAAGGGATTCTAATTCACCCCTCCACTTT. Translated: CASSLVRDSNSPLHF. The chain has TRBV5-1 and TRBJ1-6; the D is unclear. Germline lookup yields CDR1 SGHRS and CDR2 YFSETQ. V was trimmed by 0 bases and J by 6 bases, leaving 10 bases between them. This CDR3 contains 15 residues.

The chain has TRBV28 and TRBJ2-7; perhaps TRBD2 as D (5 bases). This CDR3 contains 14 residues. V was trimmed by 7 bases and J by 2 bases, leaving 15 bases between them. The germline gives CDR1 MDHEN, CDR2 SYDVKM. The CDR3 sequence: CASKTGSTPYEQYF. As DNA, the CDR3 is TGTGCCAGCAAAACGGGATCGACCCCCTACGAGCAGTACTTC.

This clonotype was detected many times. The chain employs TRBV11-2 and TRBJ2-1, with 8 bases identical to TRBD2. The CDR3 consists of 12 residues. Germline CDR1 and CDR2: SGHAT and FQNNGV. V gave up 4 bases and J gave up 10 bases; unmatched junction bases: 3. CDR3 region: CASSSRGGEQFF. The CDR3 DNA follows: TGTGCCAGCAGCTCCCGGGGGGGAGAGCAGTTCTTC.

Note on this clonotype: One base away lies a much larger clone, so this may be a sequencing read error. V usage is TRBV28 and J usage is TRBJ2-3; TRBD2 aligns across 9 bases. Germline-derived CDR1 and CDR2 are MDHEN and SYDVKM. The length of the CDR3 is 15 residues. The CDR3 region is CASTEASGNTDKQYF. The DNA for the CDR3 is TGTGCCAGCACGGAGGCTAGCGGGAACACAGATAAGCAGTATTTT.

At least ten counts were recorded for this clonotype. The chain carries TRBV20-1 and TRBJ1-2; 8 positions match TRBD1. Trimming cost V 5 bases and J 7 bases; bases outside gene matches: 9. Germline-derived CDR1 and CDR2 are DFQATT and SNEGSKA (reference sequence). This CDR3 has 13 residues. The DNA of the CDR3 is TGCAGTGCTTGGGCAGGGGGCGGTTTTGGCTACACCTTC. This gives the protein CSAWAGGGFGYTF.

This clonotype was detected ten times or more. J is TRBJ2-1 and V is TRBV4-3; D is ambiguous. The CDR3 contains 16 residues. Looked up from germline, CDR1 is LGHNA and CDR2 is YSLEER. V was cut by 3 bases and J by 7 bases, with 19 bases left in between. The CDR3: CASSQSVEAWGNEQFF. The CDR3 DNA follows: TGCGCCAGCAGCCAGTCTGTCGAGGCCTGGGGTAATGAGCAGTTCTTC.